The clone carrying this T cell receptor beta chain has only a few counts. This record belongs to a study of OX40 agonist ivuxolimab in advanced cancers. Assay used: immunoSEQ multiplex PCR; TCRdb lists only in-frame clones, some missing. The sample lists roughly 45,000 clones, about 79% seen once, with roughly 7.3% in the top ten. This CDR3 is 16 amino acids long. V was cut by 4 bases and J by 10 bases, with 22 bases left in between. Germline CDR1 is MGHRA and CDR2 is YSYEKL. This sequence joins TRBV4-1 and TRBJ2-2, with D perhaps TRBD1 or TRBD2 (6 bases each). The receptor was derived from an adult with an advanced solid tumor such as melanoma, head and neck, liver or kidney cancer. Specimen: CD4+ or CD8+ T cells sorted from blood, collected in a trial of the OX40 agonist ivuxolimab. The CDR3 spells CASSPSWVRGPAELFF. In DNA form, the CDR3 reads TGCGCCAGCAGCCCATCCTGGGTTCGGGGGCCTGCGGAGCTGTTTTTT.